This TCR beta chain came from a study of T cell repertoires in cytomegalovirus infection. Study-level information: Shared public TCR beta signatures pointed to both CMV infection and a matching HLA type.

Concerning this clonotype itself: Its cognate antigen is unknown.

Germline V lookup: CDR1 LNHDA, CDR2 SQIVND (reference sequence). Trimming cost V 0 bases and J 6 bases, with 14 bases left between them. The CDR3 has 15 amino acids. TCRdb reprocessed the reads with MiXCR, giving one entry per CDR3 protein. Of roughly 990,000 distinct CDR3 sequences in the sample, around 30% were seen once. This sequence originates from a human donor in good health (CMV status not recorded). Some clones in this sample may be carry-over from other donors' samples. Sequenced material: cultured CD8+ T cells from PBMCs, taken from culture after CMV antigen stimulation. This chain links TRBV19 with TRBJ1-2; TRBD1 might be the D (6 bases). The CDR3 spells CASSIDLRQGNGYTF. The CDR3 region has the DNA TGTGCCAGTAGTATAGATCTACGGCAGGGGAATGGCTACACCTTC.